One and the same sample provided the 9 T cell receptor beta chains below, sequenced in a study of T-cell reconstitution after alpha-beta-depleted transplantation in children. Preparation of the TCRbeta library involved a method that used unique molecular identifiers. TCRdb re-called the PCR reads through MiXCR, storing one row per CDR3 protein. The sample carries about 120,000 distinct CDR3 sequences, about 23% recorded once. Sequenced material: PBMCs, mostly from graft donor cells, taken 180 days after TCRalphabeta/CD19-depleted stem cell transplant. All receptors derive from a male patient between 2 and 15 years old who had a stem cell transplant for chronic granulomatous disease, so the T cells may come from the graft donor.

This clonotype has more than one count but fewer than ten. This chain links TRBV7-3 with TRBJ2-1, with 7 bases fitting TRBD2. Germline V gene lookup returns CDR1 SGHTA and CDR2 FQGTGA. The CDR3 contains 13 residues. V shed 2 bases and J 10 bases; nucleotides not matched to a gene: 5. CDR3: CASSLRGGREQFF. CDR3 nucleotides: TGTGCCAGCAGCTTACGGGGAGGGCGGGAGCAGTTCTTC.

This clonotype was observed many times. The genes are TRBV12-3 or TRBV12-4 and TRBJ1-5; the D gene is possibly TRBD1 (5 bases). The CDR3 runs to 15 residues. Trimming cost V 6 bases and J 10 bases, with 22 bases left between them. The CDR3 coding sequence is TGTGCCAGCAGGTCCACGACAGCCCTAATCAGCCCCCAGCATTTT. It yields the protein CASRSTTALISPQHF.

This clonotype was seen at least ten times. The chain carries TRBV18 and TRBJ2-1, with D hard to call. In germline, CDR1 is KGHSH, CDR2 LQKENI. The CDR3 contains 12 residues. V dropped 6 bases and J dropped 8 bases, with 11 bases sitting between them. The CDR3 loop is CASSRIWDEQFF. The CDR3 nucleotides are TGTGCCAGCTCTCGAATCTGGGATGAGCAGTTCTTC.

This clonotype has a handful of counts. V usage is TRBV3-1 and J usage is TRBJ1-1, with 7 bases matching TRBD1. With V trimmed by 4 bases and J by 5 bases, 13 bases remained unmatched. Per the germline V gene, CDR1 is LGHDT and CDR2 is YNNKEL (reference sequence). The length of the CDR3 is 16 residues. CDR3 amino acids: CASSRYRGRVETEAFF. DNA of the CDR3: TGTGCCAGCAGCCGCTACAGGGGTCGGGTTGAGACTGAAGCTTTCTTT.

The V call is TRBV29-1, the J call TRBJ1-2; TRBD1 is a possible D gene (5 bases). The CDR3 is 13 amino acids. V lost 2 bases and J lost 7, with 14 bases in between. Germline CDR1 reads SQVTM; CDR2 reads ANQGSEA. The CDR3 sequence: CSVEHGRGIGYTF. The CDR3 DNA is TGCAGCGTTGAACACGGACGGGGGATTGGCTACACCTTC. Supplemented by reference TRBV29-1 and TRBJ1-2, the full variable domain reads SAVISQKPSRDICQRGTSLTIQCQVDSQVTMMFWYRQQPGQSLTLIATANQGSEATYESGFVIDKFPISRPNLTFSTLTVSNMSPEDSSIYLCSVEHGRGIGYTFGSGTRLTVV.

The CDR3: CASSYWGNSNEKLFF. The CDR3 DNA follows: TGTGCCAGCAGTTACTGGGGGAACTCTAATGAAAAACTGTTTTTT. The chain has TRBV6-2 or TRBV6-3 and TRBJ1-4; TRBD1 is a possible D gene (5 bases). The CDR3 covers 15 residues. The V end was cut by 1 base, the J end by 3 bases, with 9 bases between. Germline V gene sequence: CDR1 MNHEY, CDR2 SVGEGT.

This clonotype was seen a few times. This sequence joins TRBV12-3 or TRBV12-4 and TRBJ1-2; no clear D. Trimming took 6 bases from V and 4 from J, leaving 18 bases between them. This CDR3 is built from 15 residues. The CDR3 bases are TGTGCCAGCAGCCTTCGGCCCAGCCTCGGCTATGGCTACACCTTC. It specifies CASSLRPSLGYGYTF.

This clonotype was recorded at least ten times. The J gene is TRBJ1-1, the V gene TRBV27, with 7 bases fitting TRBD1. Unmatched junction bases numbered 9, after V lost 3 bases and J lost 2 bases. Germline V lookup: CDR1 MNHEY, CDR2 SMNVEV (reference sequence). The CDR3 has 16 residues. The CDR3 protein is CASSFISTGPNTEAFF. Here the CDR3 DNA reads TGTGCCAGCAGTTTCATCTCGACAGGGCCTAACACTGAAGCTTTCTTT.

This clonotype occurred many times. This sequence joins TRBV5-1 and TRBJ1-1; D is perhaps TRBD1 (5 bases). V lost 1 base and J 5 bases, leaving 9 bases between the germline ends. The V gene's germline CDR1 is SGHRS and CDR2 YFSETQ. The CDR3 contains 13 residues. The DNA for the CDR3 is TGCGCCAGCAGCTTGACTGAGGGGACTGAAGCTTTCTTT. As protein: CASSLTEGTEAFF.